This T cell receptor (beta chain) is drawn from a study of T-cell memory formation after mild COVID-19. TCRdb reprocessed the 5' RACE reads with MiXCR, giving one entry per CDR3 protein. The sample has 350,000 to 450,000 distinct CDR3 sequences, 20% seen once. This clonotype was counted only a few times. The sample comprised PBMCs or a T cell subset sorted from them (not recorded which). The sequence derives from an adult woman who had mild COVID-19 (a few samples of this study predate the infection). Cell type and time point are not known.

The CDR3: CASSFSGTGGDEQYF. CDR3 sequence (DNA): TGTGCCAGCAGCTTTTCCGGGACAGGGGGTGACGAGCAGTACTTC. This chain uses TRBV7-8 with TRBJ2-7; 11 bases are shared with TRBD1. The CDR3 totals 15 residues. Germline CDR1 SGHVS, CDR2 FQNEAQ. The ends lost 3 bases at V and 5 bases at J; junction bases unmatched: 6.